The 9 T cell receptor beta chains listed next were all sequenced from one sample in a study of blood T cell repertoires in COVID-19. Generated by immunoSEQ multiplex PCR, the TCRdb table keeps only in-frame clones and is missing some. The data contain approximately 140,000 clones, about 86% of them singletons. Sequences were obtained from PBMCs or T cells enriched from blood (not recorded which). These receptors came from a man between 35 and 55 years old with acute COVID-19.

The chain links TRBV29-1 to TRBJ2-5, with D possibly TRBD1 on 6 matching bases. CDR1 is SQVTM, CDR2 ANQGSEA, per germline. The CDR3 covers 13 residues. V lost 8 bases, J lost 4 bases, and 17 bases lay in between. CDR3 region: CSINRDIIETQYF. In DNA, the CDR3 is TGCAGCATTAACCGGGACATCATAGAGACCCAGTACTTC.

The chain couples TRBV6-5 to TRBJ1-1, with TRBD1 as a possible D gene (5 bases). Germline V gene sequence: CDR1 MNHEY, CDR2 SVGAGI. The CDR3 consists of 15 residues. Between the trimmed V and J ends, which lost 0 bases and 0 bases, there was a span of 8 bases. CDR3 DNA: TGTGCCAGCAGTTACTCGGCAGGGTTGAACACTGAAGCTTTCTTT. This encodes CASSYSAGLNTEAFF.

This chain uses TRBV3-1 (or the pseudogene TRBV3-2) with TRBJ2-1; 13 bases align to TRBD2. CDR1 LGHDT and CDR2 YNNKEL come from the germline V gene (reference sequence). The CDR3 spans 19 residues. The trim removed 1 base at V and 3 bases at J, leaving 9 bases unmatched. Here the CDR3 reads CASSQAGTSGVGGYNEQFF. CDR3 in DNA: TGTGCCAGCAGCCAAGCGGGGACTAGCGGGGTTGGAGGCTACAATGAGCAGTTCTTC.

This clone has more than one count but fewer than ten. V gene TRBV3-1 (or the pseudogene TRBV3-2) combines with J gene TRBJ1-5; 8 bases map to TRBD1. Per the germline V gene, CDR1 is LGHDT and CDR2 is YNNKEL (reference sequence). The CDR3 totals 14 residues. J was trimmed by 7 bases and V by 3 bases; bases with no gene match: 5. The CDR3 bases are TGTGCCAGCAGCCAGGGACAGGAGGGACAGCCCCAGCATTTT. As protein: CASSQGQEGQPQHF.

The V call is TRBV3-1 (or the pseudogene TRBV3-2), the J call TRBJ1-5; the match to TRBD1 covers 8 bases. Germline-derived CDR1 and CDR2 are LGHDT and YNNKEL (reference sequence). This CDR3 is built from 14 residues. V lost 4 bases and J lost 7; bases outside the gene matches: 6. The chain's CDR3 is CASSPGQGGQPQHF. In DNA form, the CDR3 reads TGTGCCAGCAGCCCCGGACAGGGCGGCCAGCCCCAGCATTTT.

The chain uses TRBV19 and TRBJ2-5, with D uncertain. V gave up 5 bases and J gave up 0 bases, with 10 bases separating them. This CDR3 is built from 14 residues. The germline CDR1 and CDR2 sequences are LNHDA and SQIVND (reference sequence). The CDR3 DNA sequence: TGTGCCAGTAGTCGAGGCTCGTACCAAGAGACCCAGTACTTC. Encoded protein: CASSRGSYQETQYF.

The genes are TRBV7-9 and TRBJ1-3; 8 bases agree with TRBD1. The germline CDR1 and CDR2 sequences are SEHNR and FQNEAQ (reference sequence). The ends lost 5 bases at V and 4 bases at J; junction bases unmatched: 1. The CDR3 loop spans 13 amino acids. In DNA form, the CDR3 reads TGTGCCAGCAGCGGACAGGGAGGAAACACCATATATTTT. Protein: CASSGQGGNTIYF.

V gene TRBV10-1 combines with J gene TRBJ2-5; weak D call: TRBD1 (6 bases). The CDR3 runs 14 residues. V lost 3 bases to trimming and J lost 3 bases, with 11 bases between them. Per the germline V gene, CDR1 is WNHNN and CDR2 is SYGVQD (reference sequence). CDR3 residues: CASSEQGREETQYF. CDR3 in DNA: TGCGCCAGCAGTGAACAGGGAAGGGAAGAGACCCAGTACTTC.

The chain couples TRBV5-1 to TRBJ1-1; D unresolved. The V end was cut by 2 bases, the J end by 1 base, with 9 bases between. Germline CDR1 and CDR2: SGHRS and YFSETQ. This CDR3 region has 14 residues. The CDR3 DNA reads TGCGCCAGCAGCTTACAGTCCGAGAACACTGAAGCTTTCTTT. It translates to CASSLQSENTEAFF.